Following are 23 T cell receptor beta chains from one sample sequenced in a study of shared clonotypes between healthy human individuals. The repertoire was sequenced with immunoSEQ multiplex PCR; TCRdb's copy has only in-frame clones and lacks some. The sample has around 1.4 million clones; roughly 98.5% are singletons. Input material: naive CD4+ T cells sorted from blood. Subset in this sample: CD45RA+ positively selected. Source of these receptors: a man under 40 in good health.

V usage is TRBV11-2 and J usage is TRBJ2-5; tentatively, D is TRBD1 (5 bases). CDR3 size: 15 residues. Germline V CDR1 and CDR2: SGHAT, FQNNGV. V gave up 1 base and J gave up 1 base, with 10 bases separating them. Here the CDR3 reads CASSLAYRRQETQYF. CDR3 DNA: TGTGCCAGCAGCTTAGCTTACAGGCGCCAAGAGACCCAGTACTTC.

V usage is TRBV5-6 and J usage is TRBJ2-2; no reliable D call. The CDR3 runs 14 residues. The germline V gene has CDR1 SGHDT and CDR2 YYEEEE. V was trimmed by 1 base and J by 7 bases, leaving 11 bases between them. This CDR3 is CASSLMGADGELFF. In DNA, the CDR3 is TGTGCCAGCAGCTTGATGGGCGCGGACGGGGAGCTGTTTTTT.

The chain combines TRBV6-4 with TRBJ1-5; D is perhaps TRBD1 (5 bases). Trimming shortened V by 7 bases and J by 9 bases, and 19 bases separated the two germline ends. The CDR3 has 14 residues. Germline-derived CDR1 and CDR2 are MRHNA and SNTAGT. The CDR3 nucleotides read TGTGCCAGCACCAGAACCGCCGGGGGTTCGCCCCAGCATTTT. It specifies CASTRTAGGSPQHF.

The CDR3 loop reads CASSSFPTSRLNEQFF. Written as DNA, the CDR3 is TGTGCCAGCAGCTCATTCCCCACTAGCCGTCTCAATGAGCAGTTCTTC. The chain has TRBV7-2 and TRBJ2-1; maybe TRBD2 (6 bases). The CDR3 runs 16 residues. The ends were cut back, 4 bases at V and 6 bases at J, with 19 bases in the middle. Germline V lookup: CDR1 SGHTA, CDR2 FQGNSA.

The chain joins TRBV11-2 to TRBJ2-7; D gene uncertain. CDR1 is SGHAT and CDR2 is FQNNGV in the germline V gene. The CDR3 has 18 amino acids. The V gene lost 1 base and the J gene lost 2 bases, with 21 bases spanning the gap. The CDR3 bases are TGTGCCAGCAGCTTAGGCCCAACACTAATAGGATCACCCTACGAGCAGTACTTC. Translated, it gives CASSLGPTLIGSPYEQYF. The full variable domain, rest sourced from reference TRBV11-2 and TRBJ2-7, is EAGVAQSPRYKIIEKRQSVAFWCNPISGHATLYWYQQILGQGPKLLIQFQNNGVVDDSQLPKDRFSAERLKGVDSTLKIQPAKLEDSAVYLCASSLGPTLIGSPYEQYFGPGTRLTVT.

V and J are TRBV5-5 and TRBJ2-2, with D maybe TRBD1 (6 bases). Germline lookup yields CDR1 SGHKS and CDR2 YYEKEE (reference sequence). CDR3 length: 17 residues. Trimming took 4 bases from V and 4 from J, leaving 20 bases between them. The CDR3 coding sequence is TGTGCCAGCAGCAAATCCGGGACACGAGATATCACCGGGGAGCTGTTTTTT. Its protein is CASSKSGTRDITGELFF.

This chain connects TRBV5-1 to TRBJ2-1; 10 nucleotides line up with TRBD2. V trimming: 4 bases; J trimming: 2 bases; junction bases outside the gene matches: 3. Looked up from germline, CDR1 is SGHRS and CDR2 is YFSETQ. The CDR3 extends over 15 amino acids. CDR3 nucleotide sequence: TGCGCCAGCAGCGCCCTAGCGGGGGCCTACAATGAGCAGTTCTTC. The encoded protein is CASSALAGAYNEQFF.

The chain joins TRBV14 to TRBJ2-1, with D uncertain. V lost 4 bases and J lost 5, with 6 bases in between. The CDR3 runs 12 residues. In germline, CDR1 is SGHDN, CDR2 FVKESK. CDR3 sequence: CASSRDHNEQFF. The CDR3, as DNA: TGTGCCAGCAGCCGAGACCACAATGAGCAGTTCTTC.

CDR3 DNA sequence: TGTGCCAGCAGCGGGGGGGAGCCCCAGCATTTT. It is translated as CASSGGEPQHF. The chain links TRBV28 to TRBJ1-5, with D possibly matching TRBD1 (5 bases). The V end was cut by 6 bases, the J end by 8 bases, with 8 bases between. The CDR3 is 11 residues long. Germline V gene data show CDR1 as MDHEN and CDR2 as SYDVKM.

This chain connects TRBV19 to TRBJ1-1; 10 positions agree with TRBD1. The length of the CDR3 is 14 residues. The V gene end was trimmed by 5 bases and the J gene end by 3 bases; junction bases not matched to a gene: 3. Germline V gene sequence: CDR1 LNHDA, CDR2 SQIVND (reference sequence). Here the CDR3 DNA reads TGTGCCAGTAGTCCGACAGGGGGCCACACTGAAGCTTTCTTT. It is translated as CASSPTGGHTEAFF.

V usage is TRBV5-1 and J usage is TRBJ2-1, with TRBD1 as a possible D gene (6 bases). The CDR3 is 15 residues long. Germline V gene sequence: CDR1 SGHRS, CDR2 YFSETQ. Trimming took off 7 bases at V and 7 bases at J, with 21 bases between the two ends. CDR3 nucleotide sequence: TGCGCCAGCCGGATACCCGGGGCAACAGGGAATGAGCAGTTCTTC. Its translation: CASRIPGATGNEQFF.

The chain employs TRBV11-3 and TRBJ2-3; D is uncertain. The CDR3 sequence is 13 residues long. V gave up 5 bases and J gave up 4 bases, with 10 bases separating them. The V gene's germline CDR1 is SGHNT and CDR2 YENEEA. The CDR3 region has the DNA TGTGCCAGCAGCCTGACTCGCTCAGATACGCAGTATTTT. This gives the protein CASSLTRSDTQYF.

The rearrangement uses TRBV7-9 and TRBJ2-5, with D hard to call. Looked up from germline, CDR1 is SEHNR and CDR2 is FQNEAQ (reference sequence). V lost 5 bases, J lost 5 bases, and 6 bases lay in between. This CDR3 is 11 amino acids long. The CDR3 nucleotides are TGTGCCAGCAGCCCCGTTGAGACCCAGTACTTC. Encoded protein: CASSPVETQYF. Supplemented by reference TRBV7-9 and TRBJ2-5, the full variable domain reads DTGVSQNPRHKITKRGQNVTFRCDPISEHNRLYWYRQTLGQGPEFLTYFQNEAQLEKSRLLSDRFSAERPKGSFSTLEIQRTEQGDSAMYLCASSPVETQYFGPGTRLLVL.

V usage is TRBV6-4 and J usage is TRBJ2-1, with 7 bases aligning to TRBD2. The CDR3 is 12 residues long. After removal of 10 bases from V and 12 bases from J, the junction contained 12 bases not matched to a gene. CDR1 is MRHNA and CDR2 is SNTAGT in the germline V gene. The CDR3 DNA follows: TGTGCCACCCGTCCTTCCGGGGGGAGGCAGTTCTTC. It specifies CATRPSGGRQFF.

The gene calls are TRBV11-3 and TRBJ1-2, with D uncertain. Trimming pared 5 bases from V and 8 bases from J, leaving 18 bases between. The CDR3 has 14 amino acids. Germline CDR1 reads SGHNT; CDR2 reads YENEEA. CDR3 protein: CASSQDPGERGYTF. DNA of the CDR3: TGTGCCAGCAGCCAAGACCCCGGCGAACGCGGCTACACCTTC.

In nucleotides, the CDR3 is TGTGCCAGTAGTATAGGCCCCACAGGGGGGGGCCTGGGGCCCCAGCATTTT. It codes for CASSIGPTGGGLGPQHF. J is TRBJ1-5 and V is TRBV19, with 8 positions matching TRBD1. J was trimmed by 9 bases and V by 1 base; bases with no gene match: 14. Germline V lookup: CDR1 LNHDA, CDR2 SQIVND (reference sequence). The CDR3 is 17 residues long.

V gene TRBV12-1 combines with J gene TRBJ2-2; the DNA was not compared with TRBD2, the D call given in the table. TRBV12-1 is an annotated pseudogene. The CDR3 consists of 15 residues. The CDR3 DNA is TGTGCCAGCAGCTTTTGGCGGGAGGTACCCGGGGAGCTGTTTTTT. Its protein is CASSFWREVPGELFF.

The DNA of the CDR3 is TGTGCCAGCAGCCCTCACAGTGCGGGACAGGGTAATGAGCAGTTCTTC. Protein sequence: CASSPHSAGQGNEQFF. The chain uses TRBV9 and TRBJ2-1, with 9 bases fitting TRBD1. The CDR3 sequence is 16 residues long. V shed 4 bases, J shed 7 bases, and the junction held 12 bases outside the gene matches. CDR1 and CDR2 from the germline V gene are SGDLS and YYNGEE. Complete variable domain (other parts from reference TRBV9 and TRBJ2-1): DSGVTQTPKHLITATGQRVTLRCSPRSGDLSVYWYQQSLDQGLQFLIQYYNGEERAKGNILERFSAQQFPDLHSELNLSSLELGDSALYFCASSPHSAGQGNEQFFGPGTRLTVL.

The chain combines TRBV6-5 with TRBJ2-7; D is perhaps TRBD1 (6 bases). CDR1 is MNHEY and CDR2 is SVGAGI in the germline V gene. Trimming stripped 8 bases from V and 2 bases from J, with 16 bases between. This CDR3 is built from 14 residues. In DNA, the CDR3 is TGTGCCAGCTGGAACAGGGAACTCGCCTACGAGCAGTACTTC. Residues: CASWNRELAYEQYF.

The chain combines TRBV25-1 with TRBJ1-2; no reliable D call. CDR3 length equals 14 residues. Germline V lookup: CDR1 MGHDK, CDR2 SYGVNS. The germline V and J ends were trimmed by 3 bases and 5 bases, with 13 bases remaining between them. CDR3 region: CASSDCFRHYGYTF. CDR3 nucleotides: TGTGCCAGCAGTGATTGTTTCAGGCATTATGGCTACACCTTC.

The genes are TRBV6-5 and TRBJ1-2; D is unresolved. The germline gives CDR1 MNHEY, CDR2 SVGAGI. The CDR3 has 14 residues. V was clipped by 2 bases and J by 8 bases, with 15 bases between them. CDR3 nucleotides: TGTGCCAGCAGTTACATCTCGGGTCCCGGAGGCTACACCTTC. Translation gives CASSYISGPGGYTF.

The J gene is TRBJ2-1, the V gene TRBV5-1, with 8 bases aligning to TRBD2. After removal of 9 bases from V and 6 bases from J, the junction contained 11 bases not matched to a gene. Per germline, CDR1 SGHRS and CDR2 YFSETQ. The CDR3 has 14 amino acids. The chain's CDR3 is CATRRGEASNEQFF. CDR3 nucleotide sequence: TGCGCCACCCGGCGGGGGGAAGCAAGCAATGAGCAGTTCTTC.

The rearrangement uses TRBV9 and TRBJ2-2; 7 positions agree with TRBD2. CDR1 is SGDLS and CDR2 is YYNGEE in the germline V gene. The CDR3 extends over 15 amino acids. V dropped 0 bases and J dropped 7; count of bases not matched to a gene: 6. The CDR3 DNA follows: TGTGCCAGCAGCGTAGTGTCTAGCGGAAACGGGGAGCTGTTTTTT. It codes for CASSVVSSGNGELFF.